This T cell receptor beta chain was retrieved from a study of T cells after yellow fever vaccination. Whole-study context: Preparing low-cell-number fractions relied on SMART-Seq v4 Ultra Low Input.

Turning to this clonotype: Its specificity is unknown.

The CDR3 is 13 residues long. Trimming cost V 3 bases and J 6 bases, with 9 bases left between them. Study outcomes and limitations: Reappearing after the booster were most of the clones from primary vaccination (roughly 95% CD4, approximately 85% CD8). Abundant contaminating clonotypes from the bulk population could appear in FACS-sorted repertoires.

Template-switching 5'RACE yielded the TCR cDNA; a universal primer site and UMIs were added in the process. MiXCR, run by TCRdb on the 5' RACE reads, gives a single entry per CDR3 protein. The data hold about 220,000 distinct CDR3 sequences, with 2.5% to 3.5% observed a single time. The input for sequencing was CD4+ T cells sorted from PBMCs, taken 10 days after the yellow fever booster vaccination. The V and J genes are TRBV12-3 or TRBV12-4 and TRBJ2-1; D not certain. The receptor's source is a man aged 18 to 29 who received the YFV17D yellow fever vaccine. The CDR3 sequence: CASSLRQFNEQFF. The DNA for the CDR3 is TGTGCCAGCAGTTTGCGACAATTCAATGAGCAGTTCTTC.